Listed below are T cell receptor beta chains from one sample, sequenced in a study of T cells in Graves' hyperthyroidism and ophthalmopathy. TCRdb analysed the multiplex PCR reads with MiXCR anew, one entry per CDR3 protein. In the table there are more than 300,000 distinct CDR3 sequences, approximately 17% of which are singletons. The specimen was blood. Receptor source: a man aged 18 to 30 with Graves' ophthalmopathy. Both conserved end residues are part of each CDR3. The order of the fields is CDR3 protein, CDR3 DNA, J gene, V gene, D gene, clone size. The D gene is left open where the match is weak. Not every row has a clone size; where given, it reads once, few, many or a size class.

CDR3: CASSEGPWGRGDTGELFF; DNA: TGTGCCAGCAGTGAGGGGCCCTGGGGTAGGGGTGACACCGGGGAGCTGTTTTTT; J: TRBJ2-2; V: TRBV2; D: -; size: many
CDR3: CASSELWDSNQPQHF; DNA: TGTGCCAGCAGTGAATTATGGGACAGCAATCAGCCCCAGCATTTT; J: TRBJ1-5; V: TRBV6-1; D: -; size: few
CDR3: CASSSHDSGEQFF; DNA: TGTGCCAGCAGTTCCCATGATTCCGGTGAGCAGTTCTTC; J: TRBJ2-1; V: TRBV6-2/TRBV6-3; D: -; size: many
CDR3: CASSLALRYEQYF; DNA: TGTGCTAGCAGCTTAGCCTTGCGCTACGAGCAGTACTTC; J: TRBJ2-7; V: TRBV7-7; D: -; size: -
CDR3: CASSSNRGRGNEQFF; DNA: TGTGCCAGCAGCTCAAACAGGGGGCGCGGCAATGAGCAGTTCTTC; J: TRBJ2-1; V: TRBV11-2; D: TRBD1; size: few
CDR3: CASSGETGESTEAFF; DNA: TGTGCCAGCAGCGGCGAAACAGGGGAGAGCACTGAAGCTTTCTTT; J: TRBJ1-1; V: TRBV5-6; D: TRBD1; size: -
CDR3: CASSAQKGGNTEAFF; DNA: TGTGCCAGCAGCGCCCAAAAGGGCGGGAACACTGAAGCTTTCTTT; J: TRBJ1-1; V: TRBV7-9; D: -; size: many
CDR3: CASSLALWSWGRGTSGANVLTF; DNA: TGTGCCAGCAGCTTAGCGCTCTGGTCTTGGGGCAGGGGAACGAGTGGGGCCAACGTCCTGACTTTC; J: TRBJ2-6; V: TRBV7-9; D: -; size: few
CDR3: CASSPGPTRRTDTQYF; DNA: TGTGCCAGCAGCCCGGGACCAACCCGGCGCACAGATACGCAGTATTTT; J: TRBJ2-3; V: TRBV7-2; D: -; size: many
CDR3: CASSFPHRQDFYGYTF; DNA: TGTGCCAGCAGCTTCCCTCACCGACAGGACTTCTATGGCTACACCTTC; J: TRBJ1-2; V: TRBV11-3; D: -; size: many
CDR3: CASSQDGTSNQPQHF; DNA: TGCGCCAGCAGCCAAGATGGAACTAGCAATCAGCCCCAGCATTTT; J: TRBJ1-5; V: TRBV4-1; D: -; size: many
CDR3: CASGDSYGYTF; DNA: TGTGCCAGCGGCGACAGCTATGGCTACACCTTC; J: TRBJ1-2; V: TRBV2; D: -; size: many